This T cell receptor (beta chain) was captured by sequencing in a study of control samples from healthy donors and cancer patients. Sequenced by immunoSEQ multiplex PCR; TCRdb stores in-frame clones only, minus some. The data show about 100,000 clones, just over 85% seen once. This clone was seen more than once but under ten times. V lost 0 bases and J lost 0, with 9 bases in between. CDR1 LGHDT and CDR2 YNNKEL come from the germline V gene (reference sequence). This CDR3 has 15 residues. The sequencing sample was made of blood. The TCR comes from a man aged 25-45 years in good health. The V and J genes are TRBV3-1 (or the pseudogene TRBV3-2) and TRBJ2-7; no reliable D call. The CDR3 region is CASSQDSAYSYEQYF. The CDR3 DNA reads as TGTGCCAGCAGCCAAGATTCGGCCTACTCCTACGAGCAGTACTTC.